This TCR beta chain is drawn from a study of tumor-infiltrating lymphocytes in primary liver carcinoma. Co-extraction of RNA and DNA was performed on about 18-30 mg of unsorted bulk tissue. The authors made TCR beta cDNA from 500 to 600 ng total RNA with a constant-region primer. Three-round nested multiplex PCR performed with slightly modified ARM-PCR produced the TCR beta libraries. MiXCR was run by TCRdb on the multiplex PCR reads, yielding one entry per CDR3 protein. The sample has approximately 88,000 distinct CDR3 sequences; around 68% are singletons. About this clonotype: A junction end diverges from the germline sequence, so it may reflect a read error.

This receptor was obtained from a man aged 35 to 55 with primary liver carcinoma and hepatitis B virus infection. Sequenced sample: tumor-adjacent normal liver tissue.

CDR3 amino acids: CRVEEPGRLTYEQYF. As DNA, the CDR3 is TGCAGAGTTGAAGAACCCGGCAGGCTGACATACGAGCAGTACTTC. The J gene is TRBJ2-7, the V gene TRBV29-1; D unresolved. The germline gives CDR1 SQVTM, CDR2 ANQGSEA. This CDR3 has 15 amino acids.